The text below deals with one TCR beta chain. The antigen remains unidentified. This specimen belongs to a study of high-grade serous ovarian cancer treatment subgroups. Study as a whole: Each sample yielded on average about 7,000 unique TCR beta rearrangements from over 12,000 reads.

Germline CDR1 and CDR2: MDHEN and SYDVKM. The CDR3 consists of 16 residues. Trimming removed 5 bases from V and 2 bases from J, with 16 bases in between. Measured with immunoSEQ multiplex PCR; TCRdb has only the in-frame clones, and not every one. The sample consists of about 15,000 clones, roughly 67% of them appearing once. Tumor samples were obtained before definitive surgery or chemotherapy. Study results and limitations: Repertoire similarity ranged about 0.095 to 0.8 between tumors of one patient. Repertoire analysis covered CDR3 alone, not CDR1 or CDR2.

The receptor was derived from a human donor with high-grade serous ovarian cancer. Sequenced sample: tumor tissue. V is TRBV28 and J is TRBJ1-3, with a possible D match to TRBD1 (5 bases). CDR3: CASSPSGGTTGNTIYF. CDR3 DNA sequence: TGTGCCAGCAGTCCAAGCGGCGGGACCACTGGAAACACCATATATTTT. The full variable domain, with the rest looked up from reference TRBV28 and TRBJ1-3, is DVKVTQSSRYLVKRTGEKVFLECVQDMDHENMFWYRQDPGLGLRLIYFSYDVKMKEKGDIPEGYSVSREKKERFSLILESASTNQTSMYLCASSPSGGTTGNTIYFGEGSWLTVV.